This is a list of T cell receptor beta chains from one sample in a study of cytomegalovirus exposure and HLA in healthy donors. Sequenced by immunoSEQ multiplex PCR; TCRdb stores in-frame clones only, minus some. The data show approximately 100,000 clones, with roughly 76% seen just once and 9.5% to 15% held by the top ten. Sequences were obtained from PBMCs. All receptors derive from a woman aged 35 to 49 in good health and CMV-seropositive. CDR3s include the opening cysteine and the closing phenylalanine or tryptophan. The D gene is left open where the match is weak. For some rows the clone size is stated as once, few or many, or as a class when expanded; others skip it.

. . TRBJ1-6 TRBV6-1 TGTGCCAGCGGAGACGGCTATAATTCACCCCTCCACTTT CASGDGYNSPLHF
. . TRBJ1-4 TRBV2 TGTGCCAGCGGGTCGGTTGGGAGTCAGCTTAATGAAAAACTGTTTTTT CASGSVGSQLNEKLFF
. TRBD1 TRBJ2-7 TRBV29-1 TGCAGCGTTGAAAGGGGGCCCGGTCTCGAGCAGTACTTC CSVERGPGLEQYF
. . TRBJ1-5 TRBV7-2 TGTGCCAGCAGCTTGACAGAACAATATAGCAATCAGCCCCAGCATTTT CASSLTEQYSNQPQHF
. TRBD1 TRBJ1-2 TRBV5-4 TGTGCCAGCAGCACCGGGACAGGATGGGACTATGGCTACACCTTC CASSTGTGWDYGYTF
once TRBD1 TRBJ2-2 TRBV6-1 TGTGCCAGCAGTGCCGAGGGGGCCAACACCGGGGAGCTGTTTTTT CASSAEGANTGELFF
few TRBD2 TRBJ2-3 TRBV30 TGTGCCTGGAGACCAAATACGGGACTAGCGAGGGATACGCAGTATTTT CAWRPNTGLARDTQYF
. . TRBJ1-4 TRBV4-1 TGCGCCAGCAGCCCCGACAGGCCCGATGAAAAACTGTTTTTT CASSPDRPDEKLFF
. . TRBJ1-3 TRBV7-8 TGTGCCAGCAGCTTTGGGCGAAGCTCTGGAAACACCATATATTTT CASSFGRSSGNTIYF
. . TRBJ1-3 TRBV30 TGTGCCTGGACCCAGAATACGGGAAACACCATATATTTT CAWTQNTGNTIYF
few . TRBJ2-5 TRBV15 TGTGCCACCAGCAGAGGGCTGAGGAGGGGGGAGGGAGAGACCCAGTACTTC CATSRGLRRGEGETQYF
. . TRBJ1-1 TRBV19 TGTGCCAGTAGTATGGGGGGAACTGAAGCTTTCTTT CASSMGGTEAFF
. TRBD1 TRBJ1-1 TRBV27 TGTGCCAGCAGTCTAAGGGACAGGAGCCCTGAAGCTTTCTTT CASSLRDRSPEAFF
. . TRBJ1-6 TRBV10-3 TGTGCCATCAGTGAAGAACTGAATTCACCCCTCCACTTT CAISEELNSPLHF
. . TRBJ2-5 TRBV5-1 TGCGCCAGCACCGAACACCTCCAAGAGACCCAGTACTTC CASTEHLQETQYF
. . TRBJ2-3 TRBV5-1 TGCGCCAGCAGCTTGCGGGGAACGACAGATACGCAGTATTTT CASSLRGTTDTQYF
. . TRBJ1-4 TRBV4-1 TGCGCCAGCAGCCAAGGGCAGGGGAGAGAAAAACTGTTTTTT CASSQGQGREKLFF